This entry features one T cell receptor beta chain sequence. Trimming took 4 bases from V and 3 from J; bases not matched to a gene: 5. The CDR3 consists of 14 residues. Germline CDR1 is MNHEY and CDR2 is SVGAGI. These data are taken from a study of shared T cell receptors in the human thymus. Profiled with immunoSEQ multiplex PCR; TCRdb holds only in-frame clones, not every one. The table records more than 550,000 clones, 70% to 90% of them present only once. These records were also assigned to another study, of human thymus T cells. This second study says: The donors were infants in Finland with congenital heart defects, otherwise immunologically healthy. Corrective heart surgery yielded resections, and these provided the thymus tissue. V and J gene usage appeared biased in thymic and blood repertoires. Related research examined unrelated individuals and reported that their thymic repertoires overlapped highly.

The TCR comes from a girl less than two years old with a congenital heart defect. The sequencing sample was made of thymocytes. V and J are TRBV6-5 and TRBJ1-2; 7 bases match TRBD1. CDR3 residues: CASSSPGGYYGYTF. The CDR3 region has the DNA TGTGCCAGCAGTTCCCCAGGGGGGTACTATGGCTACACCTTC.